This T cell receptor beta chain was sequenced in a study of human T cells and chemical hapten exposure. On the study more broadly: On the upper back, patch tests were applied with 0.01% DPC and read at 6 days.

TCRdb redid the calling of the RACE reads with MiXCR, one entry per CDR3 protein. The table shows roughly 51,000 distinct CDR3 sequences, with roughly 9.8% occurring only once. Time point: pre-sensitization, week 0. Treatment meaning: therapeutic diphenylcyclopropenone sensitization with weekly scalp DPC. On this clonotype itself: Its antigen is unknown.

Findings of the study overall: Against controls, expanded TCRs gave rise to significantly more large CDR3 similarity clusters.

The CDR3 spans 14 residues. Germline CDR1 is SGHTA and CDR2 is FQGNSA. Germline trimming cut 6 bases from V and 0 bases from J; bases unmatched to any gene: 3. The receptor was derived from a man aged 35 to 55 with alopecia areata. Some clones in this sample may be carry-over from other donors' samples. Sequencing was performed on whole blood, taken in connection with sensitization to the hapten diphenylcyclopropenone (DPC). The chain is built from TRBV7-2 and TRBJ2-3; TRBD2 matches 7 bases. The CDR3 spells CASRLARSTDTQYF. CDR3 nucleotides: TGTGCCAGCAGACTAGCGAGAAGCACAGATACGCAGTATTTT.